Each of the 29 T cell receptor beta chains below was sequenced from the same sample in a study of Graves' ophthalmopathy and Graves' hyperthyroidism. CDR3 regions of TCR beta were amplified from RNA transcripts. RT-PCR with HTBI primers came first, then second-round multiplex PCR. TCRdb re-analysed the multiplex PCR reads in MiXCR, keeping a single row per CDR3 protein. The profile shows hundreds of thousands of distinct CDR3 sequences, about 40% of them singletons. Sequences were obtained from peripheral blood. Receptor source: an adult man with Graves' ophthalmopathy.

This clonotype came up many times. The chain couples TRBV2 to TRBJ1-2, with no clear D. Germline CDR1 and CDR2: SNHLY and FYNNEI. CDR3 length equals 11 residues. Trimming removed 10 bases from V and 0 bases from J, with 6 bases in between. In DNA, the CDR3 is TGTGCCACCAAGGCTAACTATGGCTACACCTTC. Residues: CATKANYGYTF. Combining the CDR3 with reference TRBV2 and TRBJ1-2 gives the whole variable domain EPEVTQTPSHQVTQMGQEVILRCVPISNHLYFYWYRQILGQKVEFLVSFYNNEISEKSEIFDDQFSVERPDGSNFTLKIRSTKLEDSAMYFCATKANYGYTFGSGTRLTVV.

The CDR3 protein is CATSSSAGEAQYF. DNA for the CDR3: TGTGCCACCAGCAGCTCGGCGGGTGAGGCCCAGTACTTC. The chain uses TRBV15 and TRBJ2-5; D possibly corresponds to TRBD2 (5 bases). The CDR3 is made up of 13 amino acids. Trimming stripped 3 bases from V and 9 bases from J, with 14 bases between. Germline V CDR1 and CDR2: LNHNV, YYDKDF (reference sequence).

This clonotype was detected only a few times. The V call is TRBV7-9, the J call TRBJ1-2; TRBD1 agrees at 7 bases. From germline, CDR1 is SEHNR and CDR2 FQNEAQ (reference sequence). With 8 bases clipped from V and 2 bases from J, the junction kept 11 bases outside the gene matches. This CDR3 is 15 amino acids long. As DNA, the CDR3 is TGTGCCAGCTCGCCCGGGACAGAAATCAACTATGGCTACACCTTC. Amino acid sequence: CASSPGTEINYGYTF.

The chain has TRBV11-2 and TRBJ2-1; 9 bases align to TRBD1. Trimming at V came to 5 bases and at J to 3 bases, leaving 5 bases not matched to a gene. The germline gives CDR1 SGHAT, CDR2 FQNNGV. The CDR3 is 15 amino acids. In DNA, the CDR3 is TGTGCCAGCAGCGGGACAGGGAGAAGCTACAATGAGCAGTTCTTC. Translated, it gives CASSGTGRSYNEQFF.

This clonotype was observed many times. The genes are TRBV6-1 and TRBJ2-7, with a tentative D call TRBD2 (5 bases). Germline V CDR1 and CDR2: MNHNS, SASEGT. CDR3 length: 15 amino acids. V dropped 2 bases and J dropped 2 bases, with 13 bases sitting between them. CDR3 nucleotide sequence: TGTGCCAGCAGTGAATTGTTCTCTAGCCCCTACGAGCAGTACTTC. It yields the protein CASSELFSSPYEQYF.

The CDR3 region has the DNA TGTGCCAGCAGCTCCGGGACAAACAACTATGGCTACACCTTC. Amino acids: CASSSGTNNYGYTF. V is TRBV4-2 and J is TRBJ1-2; the D gene is possibly TRBD1 (6 bases). This CDR3 is built from 14 residues. Germline assignment: CDR1 LGHNA and CDR2 YNFKEQ. V lost 5 bases to trimming and J lost 2 bases, with 12 bases between them.

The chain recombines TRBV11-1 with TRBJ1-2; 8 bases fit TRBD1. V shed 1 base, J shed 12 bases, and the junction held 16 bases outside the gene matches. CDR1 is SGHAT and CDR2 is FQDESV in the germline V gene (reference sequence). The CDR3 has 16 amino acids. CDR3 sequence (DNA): TGTGCCAGCAGCTTAGTCTTGGCAGAGGACAGGGCTGGAAACACCTTC. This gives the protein CASSLVLAEDRAGNTF.

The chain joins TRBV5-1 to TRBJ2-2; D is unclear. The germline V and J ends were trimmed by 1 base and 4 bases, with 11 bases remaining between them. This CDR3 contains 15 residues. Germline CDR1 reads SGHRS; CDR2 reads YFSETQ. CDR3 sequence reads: CASSLYFLFTGELFF. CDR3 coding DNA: TGCGCCAGCAGCTTGTACTTCCTTTTCACCGGGGAGCTGTTTTTT.

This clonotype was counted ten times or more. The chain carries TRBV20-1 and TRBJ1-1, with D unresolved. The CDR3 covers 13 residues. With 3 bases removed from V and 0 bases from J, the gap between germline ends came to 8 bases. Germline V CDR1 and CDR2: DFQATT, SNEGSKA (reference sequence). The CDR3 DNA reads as TGCAGTGCTAGTGCTCACATGAACACTGAAGCTTTCTTT. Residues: CSASAHMNTEAFF.

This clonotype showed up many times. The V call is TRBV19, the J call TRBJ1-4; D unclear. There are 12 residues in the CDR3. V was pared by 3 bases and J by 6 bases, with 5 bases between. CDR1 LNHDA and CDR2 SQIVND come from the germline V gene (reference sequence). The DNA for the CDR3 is TGTGCCAGTAGTATGTCGGATGAAAAACTGTTTTTT. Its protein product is CASSMSDEKLFF. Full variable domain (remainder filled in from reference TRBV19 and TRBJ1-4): DGGITQSPKYLFRKEGQNVTLSCEQNLNHDAMYWYRQDPGQGLRLIYYSQIVNDFQKGDIAEGYSVSREKKESFPLTVTSAQKNPTAFYLCASSMSDEKLFFGSGTQLSVL.

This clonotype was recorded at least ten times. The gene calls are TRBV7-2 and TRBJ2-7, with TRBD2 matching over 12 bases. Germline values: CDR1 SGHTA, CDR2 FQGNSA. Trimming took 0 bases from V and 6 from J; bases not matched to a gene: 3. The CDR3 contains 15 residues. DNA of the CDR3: TGTGCCAGCAGCTTAGCGGGACTAGCGGGCACCGAGCAGTACTTC. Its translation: CASSLAGLAGTEQYF. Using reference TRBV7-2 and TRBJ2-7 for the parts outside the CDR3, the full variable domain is GAGVSQSPSNKVTEKGKDVELRCDPISGHTALYWYRQSLGQGLEFLIYFQGNSAPDKSGLPSDRFSAERTGGSVSTLTIQRTQQEDSAVYLCASSLAGLAGTEQYFGPGTRLTVT.

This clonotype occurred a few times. CDR3 loop: CASSKGTPSNQPQHF. The CDR3 region has the DNA TGTGCCAGCAGCAAAGGGACTCCGAGCAATCAGCCCCAGCATTTT. The V call is TRBV5-6, the J call TRBJ1-5; perhaps TRBD1 as D (5 bases). This CDR3 is built from 15 residues. V was shortened by 4 bases and J by 1 base, with 12 bases between the two germline ends. Germline V gene data show CDR1 as SGHDT and CDR2 as YYEEEE.

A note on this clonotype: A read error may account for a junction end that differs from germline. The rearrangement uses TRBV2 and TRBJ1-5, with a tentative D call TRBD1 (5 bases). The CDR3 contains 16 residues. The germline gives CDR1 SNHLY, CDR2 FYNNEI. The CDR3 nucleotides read TGTGCCAGCAGTGCTTGGGGTCGACAGCACAATCAGCCCCAGCATTTC. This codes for CASSAWGRQHNQPQHF.

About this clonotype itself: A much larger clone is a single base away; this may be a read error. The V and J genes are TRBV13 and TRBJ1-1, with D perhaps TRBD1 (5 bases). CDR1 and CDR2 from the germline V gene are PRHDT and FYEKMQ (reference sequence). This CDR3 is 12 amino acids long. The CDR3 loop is CASSQGTAEALF. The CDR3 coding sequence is TGTGCCAGCAGCCAGGGAACAGCTGAAGCTCTCTTT.

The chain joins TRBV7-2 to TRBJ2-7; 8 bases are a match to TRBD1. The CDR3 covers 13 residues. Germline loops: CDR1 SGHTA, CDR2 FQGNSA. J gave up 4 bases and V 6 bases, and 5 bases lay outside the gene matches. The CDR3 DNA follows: TGTGCCAGCAGTACGGGACAGGAATACGAGCAGTACTTC. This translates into CASSTGQEYEQYF.

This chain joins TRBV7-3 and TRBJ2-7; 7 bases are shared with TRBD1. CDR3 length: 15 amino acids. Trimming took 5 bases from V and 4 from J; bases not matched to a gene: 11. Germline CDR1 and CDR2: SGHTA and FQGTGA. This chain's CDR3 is CASSASGTAPYEQYF. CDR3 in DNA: TGTGCCAGCAGCGCAAGTGGGACAGCCCCTTACGAGCAGTACTTC.

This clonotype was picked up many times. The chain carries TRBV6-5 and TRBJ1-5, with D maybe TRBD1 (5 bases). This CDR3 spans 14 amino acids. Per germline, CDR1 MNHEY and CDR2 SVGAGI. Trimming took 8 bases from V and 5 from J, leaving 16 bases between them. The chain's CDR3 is CASRKLQDYQPQHF. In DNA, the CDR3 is TGTGCCAGCCGCAAATTACAGGACTATCAGCCCCAGCATTTT.

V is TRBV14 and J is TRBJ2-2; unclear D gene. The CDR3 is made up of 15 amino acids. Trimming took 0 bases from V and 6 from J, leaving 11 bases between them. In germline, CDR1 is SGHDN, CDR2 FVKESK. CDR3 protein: CASSQERPVAGELFF. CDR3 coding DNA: TGTGCCAGCAGCCAAGAACGCCCGGTGGCCGGGGAGCTGTTTTTT.

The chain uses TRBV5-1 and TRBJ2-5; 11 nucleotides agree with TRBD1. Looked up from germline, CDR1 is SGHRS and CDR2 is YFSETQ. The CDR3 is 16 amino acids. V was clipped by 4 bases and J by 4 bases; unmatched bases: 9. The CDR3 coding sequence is TGCGCCAGCAGCGAAGGACAGGGGGCTAGCTTAGAGACCCAGTACTTC. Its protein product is CASSEGQGASLETQYF.

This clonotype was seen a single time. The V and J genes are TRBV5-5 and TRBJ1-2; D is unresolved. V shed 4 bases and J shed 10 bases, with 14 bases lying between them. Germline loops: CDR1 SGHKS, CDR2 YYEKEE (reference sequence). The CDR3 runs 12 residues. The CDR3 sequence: CASSVVAGSYTF. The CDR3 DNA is TGTGCCAGCAGCGTAGTCGCGGGCTCCTACACCTTC. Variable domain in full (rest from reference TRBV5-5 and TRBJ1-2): DAGVTQSPTHLIKTRGQQVTLRCSPISGHKSVSWYQQVLGQGPQFIFQYYEKEERGRGNFPDRFSARQFPNYSSELNVNALLLGDSALYLCASSVVAGSYTFGSGTRLTVV.

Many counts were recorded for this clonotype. This CDR3 is CASSDSGTGGYTF. Here the CDR3 DNA reads TGTGCCAGCAGTGACTCAGGGACAGGGGGCTACACCTTC. The chain carries TRBV6-4 and TRBJ1-2; 9 bases line up with TRBD1. CDR3 length: 13 amino acids. Germline V CDR1 and CDR2: MRHNA, SNTAGT. V lost 0 bases, J lost 8 bases, and 1 base stayed unmatched.

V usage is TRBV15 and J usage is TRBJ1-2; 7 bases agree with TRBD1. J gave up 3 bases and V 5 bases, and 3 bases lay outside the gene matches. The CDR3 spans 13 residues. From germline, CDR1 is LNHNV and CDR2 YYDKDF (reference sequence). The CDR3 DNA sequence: TGTGCCACCAGCGCGGGACAGTACTATGGCTACACCTTC. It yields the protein CATSAGQYYGYTF.

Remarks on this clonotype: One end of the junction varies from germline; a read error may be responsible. CDR3 nucleotides: TGCGCCAGCAGCCAAGAAGGGACACCTCGGTACGGGCAGTACTTC. Its protein is CASSQEGTPRYGQYF. The V and J genes are TRBV4-1 and TRBJ2-7; maybe TRBD1 (6 bases). Germline values: CDR1 MGHRA, CDR2 YSYEKL. The CDR3 runs to 15 residues.

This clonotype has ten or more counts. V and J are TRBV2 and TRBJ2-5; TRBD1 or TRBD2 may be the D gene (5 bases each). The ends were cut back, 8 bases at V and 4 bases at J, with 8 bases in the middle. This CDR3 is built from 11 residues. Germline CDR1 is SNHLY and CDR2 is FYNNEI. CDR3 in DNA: TGTGCCAGCTATGGGGGAGAGACCCAGTACTTC. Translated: CASYGGETQYF.

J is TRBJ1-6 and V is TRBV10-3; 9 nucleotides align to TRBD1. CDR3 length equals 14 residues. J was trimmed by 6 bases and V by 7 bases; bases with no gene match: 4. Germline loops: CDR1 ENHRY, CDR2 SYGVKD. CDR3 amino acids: CAITATGGNSPLHF. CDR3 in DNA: TGTGCCATCACCGCGACAGGGGGTAATTCACCCCTCCACTTT.

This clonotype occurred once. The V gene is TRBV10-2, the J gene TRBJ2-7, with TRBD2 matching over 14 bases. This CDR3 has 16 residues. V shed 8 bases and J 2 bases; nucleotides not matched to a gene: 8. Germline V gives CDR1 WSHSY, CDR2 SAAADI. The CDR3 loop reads CASPGTSGGPPYEQYF. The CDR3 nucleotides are TGCGCCAGCCCCGGGACTAGCGGGGGACCCCCCTACGAGCAGTACTTC.

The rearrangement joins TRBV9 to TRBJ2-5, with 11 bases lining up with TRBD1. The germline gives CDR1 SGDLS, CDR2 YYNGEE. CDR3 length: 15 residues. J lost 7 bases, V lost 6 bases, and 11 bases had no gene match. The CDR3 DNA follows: TGTGCCAGCACCCATCGGACAGGGGGCGCGGGGACCCAGTACTTC. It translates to CASTHRTGGAGTQYF.

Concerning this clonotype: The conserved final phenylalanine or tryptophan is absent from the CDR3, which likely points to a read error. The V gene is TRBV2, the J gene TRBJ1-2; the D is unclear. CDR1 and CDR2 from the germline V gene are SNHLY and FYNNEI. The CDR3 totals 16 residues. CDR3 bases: TGCGCCAGCAGCCGGCACCCGGACGGGGTATTCTATGGCTACACCCTC. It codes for CASSRHPDGVFYGYTL.

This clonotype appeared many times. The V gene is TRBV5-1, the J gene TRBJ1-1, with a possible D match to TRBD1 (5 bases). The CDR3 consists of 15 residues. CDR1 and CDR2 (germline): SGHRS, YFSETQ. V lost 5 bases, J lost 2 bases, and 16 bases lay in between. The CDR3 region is CASRINYQGNTEAFF. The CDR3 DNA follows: TGCGCCAGCAGGATTAACTATCAGGGAAACACTGAAGCTTTCTTT.